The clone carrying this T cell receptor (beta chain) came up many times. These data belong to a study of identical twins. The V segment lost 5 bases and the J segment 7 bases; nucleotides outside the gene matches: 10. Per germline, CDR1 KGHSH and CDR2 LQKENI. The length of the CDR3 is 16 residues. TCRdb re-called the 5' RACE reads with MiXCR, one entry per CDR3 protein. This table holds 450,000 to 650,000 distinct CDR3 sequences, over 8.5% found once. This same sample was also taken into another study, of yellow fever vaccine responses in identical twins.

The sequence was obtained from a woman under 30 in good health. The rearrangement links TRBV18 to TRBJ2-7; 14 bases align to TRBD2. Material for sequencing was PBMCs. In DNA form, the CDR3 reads TGTGCCAGCTCATTGGGGACTAGCGGGGGACCCAGAGAGCAGTACTTC. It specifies CASSLGTSGGPREQYF.